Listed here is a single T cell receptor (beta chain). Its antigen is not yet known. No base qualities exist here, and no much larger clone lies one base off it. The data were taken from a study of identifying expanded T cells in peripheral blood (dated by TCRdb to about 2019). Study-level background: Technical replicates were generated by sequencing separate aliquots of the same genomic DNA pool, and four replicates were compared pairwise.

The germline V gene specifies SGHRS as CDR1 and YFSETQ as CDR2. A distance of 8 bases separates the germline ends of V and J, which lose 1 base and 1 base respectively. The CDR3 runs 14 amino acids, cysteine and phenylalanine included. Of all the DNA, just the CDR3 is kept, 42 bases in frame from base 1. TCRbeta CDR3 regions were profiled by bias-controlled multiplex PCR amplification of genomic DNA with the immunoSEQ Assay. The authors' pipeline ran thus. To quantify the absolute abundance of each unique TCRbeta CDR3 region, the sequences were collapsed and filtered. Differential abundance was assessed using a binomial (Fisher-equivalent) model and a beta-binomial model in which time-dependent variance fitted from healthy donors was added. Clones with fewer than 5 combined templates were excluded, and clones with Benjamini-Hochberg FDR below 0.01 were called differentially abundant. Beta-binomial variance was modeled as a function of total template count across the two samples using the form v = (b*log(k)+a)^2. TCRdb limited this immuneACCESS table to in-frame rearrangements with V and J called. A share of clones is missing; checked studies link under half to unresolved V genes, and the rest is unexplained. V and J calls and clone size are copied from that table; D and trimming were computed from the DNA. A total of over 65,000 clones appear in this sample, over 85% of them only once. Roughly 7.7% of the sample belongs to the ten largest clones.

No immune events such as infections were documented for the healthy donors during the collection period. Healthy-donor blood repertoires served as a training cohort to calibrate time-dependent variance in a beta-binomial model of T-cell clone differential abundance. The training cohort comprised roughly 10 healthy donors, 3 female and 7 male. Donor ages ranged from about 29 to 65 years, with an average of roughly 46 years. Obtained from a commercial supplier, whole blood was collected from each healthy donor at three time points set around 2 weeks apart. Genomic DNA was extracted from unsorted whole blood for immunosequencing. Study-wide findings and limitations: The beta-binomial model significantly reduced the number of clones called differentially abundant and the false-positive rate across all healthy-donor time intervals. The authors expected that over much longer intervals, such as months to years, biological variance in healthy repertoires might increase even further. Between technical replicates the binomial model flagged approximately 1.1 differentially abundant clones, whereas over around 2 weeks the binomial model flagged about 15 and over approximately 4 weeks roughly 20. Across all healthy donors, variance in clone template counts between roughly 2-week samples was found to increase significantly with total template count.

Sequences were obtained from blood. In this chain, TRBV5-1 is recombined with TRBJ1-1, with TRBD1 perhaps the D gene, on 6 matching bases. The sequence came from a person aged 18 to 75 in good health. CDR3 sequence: CASSLRTANTEAFF. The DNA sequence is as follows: TGCGCCAGCAGCTTGAGGACAGCGAACACTGAAGCTTTCTTT.